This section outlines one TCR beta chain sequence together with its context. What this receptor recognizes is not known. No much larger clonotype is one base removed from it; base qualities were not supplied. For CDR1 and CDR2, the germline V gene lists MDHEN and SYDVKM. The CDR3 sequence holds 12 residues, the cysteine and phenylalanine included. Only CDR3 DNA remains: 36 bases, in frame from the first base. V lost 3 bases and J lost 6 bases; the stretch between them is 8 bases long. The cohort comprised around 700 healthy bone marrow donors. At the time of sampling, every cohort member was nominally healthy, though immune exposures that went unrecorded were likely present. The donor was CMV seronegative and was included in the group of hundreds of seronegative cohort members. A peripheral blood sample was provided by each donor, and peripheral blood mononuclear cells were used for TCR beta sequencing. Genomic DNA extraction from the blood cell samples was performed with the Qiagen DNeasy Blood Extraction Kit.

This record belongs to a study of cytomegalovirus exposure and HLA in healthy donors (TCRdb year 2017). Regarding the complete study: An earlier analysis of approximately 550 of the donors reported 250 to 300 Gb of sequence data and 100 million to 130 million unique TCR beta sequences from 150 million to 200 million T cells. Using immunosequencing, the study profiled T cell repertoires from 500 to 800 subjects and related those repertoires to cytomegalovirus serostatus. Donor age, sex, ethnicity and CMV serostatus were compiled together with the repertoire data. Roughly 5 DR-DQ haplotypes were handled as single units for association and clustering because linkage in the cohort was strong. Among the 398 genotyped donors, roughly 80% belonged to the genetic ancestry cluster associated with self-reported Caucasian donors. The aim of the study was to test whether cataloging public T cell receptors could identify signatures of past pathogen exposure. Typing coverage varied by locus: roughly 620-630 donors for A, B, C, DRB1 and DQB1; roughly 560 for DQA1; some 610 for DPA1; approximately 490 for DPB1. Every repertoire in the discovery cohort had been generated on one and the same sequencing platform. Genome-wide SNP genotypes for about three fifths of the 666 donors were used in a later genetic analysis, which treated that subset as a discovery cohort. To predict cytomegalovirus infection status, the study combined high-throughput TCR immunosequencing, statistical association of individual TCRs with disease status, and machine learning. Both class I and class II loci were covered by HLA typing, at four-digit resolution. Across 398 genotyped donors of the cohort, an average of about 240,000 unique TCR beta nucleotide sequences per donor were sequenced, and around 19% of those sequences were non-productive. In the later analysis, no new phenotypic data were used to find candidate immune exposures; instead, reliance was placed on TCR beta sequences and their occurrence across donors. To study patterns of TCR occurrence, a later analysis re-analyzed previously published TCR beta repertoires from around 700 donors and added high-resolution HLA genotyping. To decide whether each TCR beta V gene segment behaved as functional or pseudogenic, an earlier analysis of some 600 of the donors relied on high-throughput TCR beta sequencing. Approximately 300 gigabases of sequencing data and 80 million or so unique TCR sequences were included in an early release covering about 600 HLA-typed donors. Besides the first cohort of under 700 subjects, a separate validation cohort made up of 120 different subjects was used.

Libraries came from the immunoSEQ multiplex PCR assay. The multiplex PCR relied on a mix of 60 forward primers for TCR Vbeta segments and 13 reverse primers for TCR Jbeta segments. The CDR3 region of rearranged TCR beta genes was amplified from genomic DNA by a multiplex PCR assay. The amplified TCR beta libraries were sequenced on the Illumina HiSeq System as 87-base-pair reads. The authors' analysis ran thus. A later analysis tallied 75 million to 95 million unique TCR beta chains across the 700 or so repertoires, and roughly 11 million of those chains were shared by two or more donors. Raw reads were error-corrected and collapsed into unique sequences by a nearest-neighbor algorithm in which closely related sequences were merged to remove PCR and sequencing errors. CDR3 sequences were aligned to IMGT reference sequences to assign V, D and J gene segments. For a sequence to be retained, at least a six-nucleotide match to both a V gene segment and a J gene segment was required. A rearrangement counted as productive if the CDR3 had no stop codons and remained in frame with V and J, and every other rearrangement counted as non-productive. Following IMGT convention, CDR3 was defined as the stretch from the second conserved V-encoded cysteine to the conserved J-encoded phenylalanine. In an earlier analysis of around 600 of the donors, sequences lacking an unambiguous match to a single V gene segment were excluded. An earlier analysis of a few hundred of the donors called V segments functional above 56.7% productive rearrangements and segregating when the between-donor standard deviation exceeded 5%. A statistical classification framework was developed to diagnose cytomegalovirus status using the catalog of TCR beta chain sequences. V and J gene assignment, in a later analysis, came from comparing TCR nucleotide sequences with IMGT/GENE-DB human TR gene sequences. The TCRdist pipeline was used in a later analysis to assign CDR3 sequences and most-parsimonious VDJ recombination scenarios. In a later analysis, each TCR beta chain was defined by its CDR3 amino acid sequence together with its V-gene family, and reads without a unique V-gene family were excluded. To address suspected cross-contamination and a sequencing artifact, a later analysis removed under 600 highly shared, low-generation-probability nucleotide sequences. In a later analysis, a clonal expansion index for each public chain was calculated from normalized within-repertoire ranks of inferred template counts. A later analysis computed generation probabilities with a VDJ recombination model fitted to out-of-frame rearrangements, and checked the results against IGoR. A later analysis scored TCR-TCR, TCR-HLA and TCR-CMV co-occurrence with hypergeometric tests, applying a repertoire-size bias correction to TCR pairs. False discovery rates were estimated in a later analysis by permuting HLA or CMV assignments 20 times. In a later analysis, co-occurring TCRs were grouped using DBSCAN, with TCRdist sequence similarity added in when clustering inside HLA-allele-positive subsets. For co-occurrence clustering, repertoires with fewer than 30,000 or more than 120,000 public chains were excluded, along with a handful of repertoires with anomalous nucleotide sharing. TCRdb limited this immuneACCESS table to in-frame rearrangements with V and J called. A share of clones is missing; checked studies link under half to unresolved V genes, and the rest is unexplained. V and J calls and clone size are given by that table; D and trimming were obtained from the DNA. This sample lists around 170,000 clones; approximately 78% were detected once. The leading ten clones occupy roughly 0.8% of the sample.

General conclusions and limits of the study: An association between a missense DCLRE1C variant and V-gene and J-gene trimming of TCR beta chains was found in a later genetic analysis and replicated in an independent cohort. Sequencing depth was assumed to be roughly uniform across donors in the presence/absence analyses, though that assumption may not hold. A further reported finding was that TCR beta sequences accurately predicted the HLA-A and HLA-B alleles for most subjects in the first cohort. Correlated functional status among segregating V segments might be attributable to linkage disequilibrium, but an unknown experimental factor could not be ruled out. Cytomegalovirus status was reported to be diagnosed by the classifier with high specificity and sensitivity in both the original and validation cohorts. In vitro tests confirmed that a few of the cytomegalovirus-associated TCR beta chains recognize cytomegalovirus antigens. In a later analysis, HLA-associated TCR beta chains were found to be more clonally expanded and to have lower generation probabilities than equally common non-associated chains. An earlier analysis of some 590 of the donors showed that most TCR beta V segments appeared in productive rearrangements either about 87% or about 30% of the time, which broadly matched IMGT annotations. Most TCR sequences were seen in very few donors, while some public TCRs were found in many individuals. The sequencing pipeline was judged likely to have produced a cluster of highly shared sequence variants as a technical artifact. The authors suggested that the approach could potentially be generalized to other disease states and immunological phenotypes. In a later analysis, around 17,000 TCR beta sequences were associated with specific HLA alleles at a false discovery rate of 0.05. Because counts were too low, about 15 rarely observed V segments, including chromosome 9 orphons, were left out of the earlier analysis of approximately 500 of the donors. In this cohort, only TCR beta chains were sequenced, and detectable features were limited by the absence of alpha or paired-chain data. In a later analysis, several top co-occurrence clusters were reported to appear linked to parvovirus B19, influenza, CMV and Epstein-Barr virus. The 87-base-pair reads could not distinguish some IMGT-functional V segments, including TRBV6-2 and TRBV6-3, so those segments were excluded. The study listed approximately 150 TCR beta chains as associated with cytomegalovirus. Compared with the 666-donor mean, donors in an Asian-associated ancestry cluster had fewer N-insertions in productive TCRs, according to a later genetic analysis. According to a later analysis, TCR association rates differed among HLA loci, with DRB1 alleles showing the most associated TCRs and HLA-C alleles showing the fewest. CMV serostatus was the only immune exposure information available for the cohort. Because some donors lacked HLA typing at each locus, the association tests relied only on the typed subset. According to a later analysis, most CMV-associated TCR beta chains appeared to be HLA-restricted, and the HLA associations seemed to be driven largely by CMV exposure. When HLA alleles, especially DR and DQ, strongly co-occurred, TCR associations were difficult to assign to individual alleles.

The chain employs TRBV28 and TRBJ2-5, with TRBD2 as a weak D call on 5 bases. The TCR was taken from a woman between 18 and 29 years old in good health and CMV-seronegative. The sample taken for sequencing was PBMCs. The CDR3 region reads CASSFAGQTQYF. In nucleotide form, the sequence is TGTGCCAGCAGTTTTGCGGGCCAGACCCAGTACTTC. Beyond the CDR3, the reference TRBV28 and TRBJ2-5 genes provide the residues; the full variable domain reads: DVKVTQSSRYLVKRTGEKVFLECVQDMDHENMFWYRQDPGLGLRLIYFSYDVKMKEKGDIPEGYSVSREKKERFSLILESASTNQTSMYLCASSFAGQTQYFGPGTRLLVL.